These 8 T cell receptor beta chains were all obtained from the same sample, sequenced in a study of blood T cell repertoires in COVID-19. The table came from immunoSEQ multiplex PCR; TCRdb's copy has only in-frame clones and leaves some out. The profile shows more than 140,000 clones, over 80% of them singletons. The sample was peripheral blood. The receptors originated from a human donor in a cohort sampled during active COVID-19.

This clone was recorded a few times. The rearrangement uses TRBV7-9 and TRBJ1-5, with D hard to call. Germline V lookup: CDR1 SEHNR, CDR2 FQNEAQ (reference sequence). CDR3 length equals 13 residues. Trimming removed 5 bases from V and 6 bases from J, with 11 bases in between. The CDR3 DNA follows: TGTGCCAGCAGCCGGGAAAGTGGTCAGCCCCAGCATTTT. Translated: CASSRESGQPQHF.

The CDR3 region is CASSAPGQGERYTF. The CDR3 DNA reads TGTGCCAGCAGCGCCCCGGGACAGGGGGAACGCTACACCTTC. The rearrangement joins TRBV9 to TRBJ1-2; 11 bases match TRBD1. The J segment lost 9 bases and the V segment lost 3 bases, leaving 7 bases of the junction unmatched. This CDR3 has 14 amino acids. Germline V gives CDR1 SGDLS, CDR2 YYNGEE.

The V gene is TRBV28, the J gene TRBJ2-3, with a weak D call TRBD1 (6 bases). The CDR3 runs 13 residues. Germline V CDR1 and CDR2: MDHEN, SYDVKM. Trimming shortened V by 8 bases and J by 0 bases, and 9 bases separated the two germline ends. CDR3 sequence reads: CASQGQSTDTQYF. CDR3 DNA sequence: TGTGCCAGCCAAGGACAGAGCACAGATACGCAGTATTTT.

V and J are TRBV6-6 and TRBJ2-7; D is perhaps TRBD2 (5 bases). V gave up 6 bases and J gave up 2 bases, with 11 bases separating them. The germline gives CDR1 MNHNY, CDR2 SVGAGI (reference sequence). This CDR3 is built from 13 residues. The CDR3 DNA reads as TGTGCCAGCAGGCCCGACGGGACCTACGAGCAGTACTTC. Translating gives CASRPDGTYEQYF.

The chain recombines TRBV18 with TRBJ1-5; TRBD1 matches 8 bases. The trim removed 0 bases at V and 2 bases at J, leaving 0 bases unmatched. Germline CDR1 reads KGHSH; CDR2 reads LQKENI. The CDR3 is 15 residues long. The chain's CDR3 is CASSPPGQGNQPQHF. The CDR3 coding sequence is TGTGCCAGCTCACCACCGGGACAGGGCAATCAGCCCCAGCATTTT.

The V gene is TRBV29-1, the J gene TRBJ2-5; maybe TRBD2 (5 bases). The germline gives CDR1 SQVTM, CDR2 ANQGSEA. This CDR3 has 12 amino acids. Trimming removed 4 bases at V and 4 bases at J, with 10 bases between. CDR3 sequence reads: CSVGAGGETQYF. As DNA, the CDR3 is TGCAGCGTTGGGGCTGGAGGAGAGACCCAGTACTTC.

The chain uses TRBV7-2 and TRBJ2-3; possible D gene TRBD2, 5 bases. V gave up 1 base and J gave up 0 bases, with 8 bases separating them. Germline V gives CDR1 SGHTA, CDR2 FQGNSA. The CDR3 contains 15 residues. CDR3 residues: CASSLVGMSTDTQYF. The CDR3 DNA is TGTGCCAGCAGCTTAGTCGGGATGAGCACAGATACGCAGTATTTT.

This chain connects TRBV7-2 to TRBJ1-2; weak D call: TRBD1 (6 bases). The germline V gene has CDR1 SGHTA and CDR2 FQGNSA. V lost 5 bases and J lost 5, with 15 bases in between. This CDR3 region has 14 residues. CDR3 sequence reads: CASSPSPGEYGYTF. The CDR3 nucleotides read TGTGCCAGCAGCCCCTCGCCAGGGGAGTATGGCTACACCTTC.